These T cell receptor beta chains were read from a single sample in a study of blood T cell repertoires in COVID-19. The table came from immunoSEQ multiplex PCR; TCRdb's copy has only in-frame clones and leaves some out. The sample carries about 140,000 clones, around nine tenths recorded once. Sequencing was performed on peripheral blood. These receptors originate from a middle-aged woman with acute or convalescent COVID-19. CDR3s include the opening cysteine and the closing phenylalanine or tryptophan. The order of the fields is clone size, V gene, D gene, J gene, CDR3 protein, CDR3 DNA. A D gene is named only where the DNA matches it firmly. For some rows the clone size is stated as once, few or many, or as a class when expanded; others skip it.

>NA|TRBV3-1/TRBV3-2|NA|TRBJ1-2
CASSQNDRRAGYTF
TGTGCCAGCAGCCAAAACGACCGGCGGGCGGGCTACACCTTC
>NA|TRBV6-1|TRBD2|TRBJ2-7
CASSDLGLAGDEQYF
TGTGCCAGCAGTGACCTCGGACTAGCGGGAGACGAGCAGTACTTC
>NA|TRBV11-2|TRBD1|TRBJ1-1
CASSSDRGLHTEAFF
TGTGCCAGCAGCTCGGACAGGGGGCTTCACACTGAAGCTTTCTTT
>NA|TRBV7-3|NA|TRBJ2-3
CASSITRVDTQYF
TGTGCCAGCAGCATTACTCGGGTAGATACGCAGTATTTT
>NA|TRBV4-3|TRBD2|TRBJ2-3
CASSKEGSGRLASDTQYF
TGCGCCAGCTCAAAAGAAGGTAGCGGGAGGCTGGCGTCAGATACGCAGTATTTT
>NA|TRBV7-2|NA|TRBJ1-1
CASRPQQEQVFF
TGTGCCAGCAGGCCCCAACAGGAGCAAGTATTCTTT
>NA|TRBV6-5|TRBD1|TRBJ1-1
CASLDRGNTEAFF
TGTGCCAGCCTGGACAGGGGGAACACTGAAGCTTTCTTT
>once|TRBV19|TRBD1|TRBJ1-5
CATRQGLNQPQHF
TGTGCCACTCGACAGGGGCTCAATCAACCCCAGCATTTT
>NA|TRBV9|TRBD2|TRBJ2-1
CASSRFGTNDEQFF
TGTGCCAGCAGTCGTTTCGGGACTAACGACGAGCAGTTCTTC
>NA|TRBV7-6|NA|TRBJ2-1
CASSLVLFNEQFF
TGTGCCAGCAGCTTAGTCCTCTTCAATGAGCAGTTCTTC
>NA|TRBV14|NA|TRBJ2-5
CASSQDRWETQYF
TGTGCCAGCAGCCAAGACCGGTGGGAGACCCAGTACTTC
>NA|TRBV19|TRBD1|TRBJ1-5
CASSHRDRGNQPQHF
TGTGCCAGTAGCCACCGGGACAGGGGGAATCAGCCCCAGCATTTT
>NA|TRBV6-1|NA|TRBJ1-6
CASSDRADNSPLHF
TGTGCCAGCAGTGACAGGGCGGATAATTCACCCCTCCACTTT
>NA|TRBV27|TRBD1|TRBJ1-5
CASSRISGGADQPQHF
TGTGCCAGCAGTCGCATTTCAGGGGGCGCGGATCAGCCCCAGCATTTT
>NA|TRBV2|TRBD1|TRBJ2-5
CASRATGAPQETQYF
TGTGCCAGCAGAGCGACAGGGGCCCCCCAAGAGACCCAGTACTTC
>NA|TRBV7-2|TRBD1|TRBJ1-2
CASSPGRGQSGYTF
TGTGCCAGCAGCCCCGGCAGGGGGCAAAGTGGCTACACCTTC
>NA|TRBV7-9|NA|TRBJ2-1
CASSRSGSYNEQFF
TGTGCCAGCAGCCGTAGCGGCTCCTACAATGAGCAGTTCTTC
>NA|TRBV7-3|NA|TRBJ2-2
CASTLMQGILPGELFF
TGTGCCAGCACCCTCATGCAGGGGATTTTGCCCGGGGAGCTGTTTTTT
>NA|TRBV4-1|TRBD1|TRBJ2-3
CASSPGQGTYTDTQYF
TGCGCCAGCAGCCCCGGACAGGGAACGTACACAGATACGCAGTATTTT
>NA|TRBV3-1/TRBV3-2|TRBD1|TRBJ2-7
CASSQVCISGQGTPYEQYF
TGTGCCAGCAGCCAAGTTTGCATATCCGGACAGGGGACCCCCTACGAGCAGTACTTC
>NA|TRBV5-8|NA|TRBJ1-2
CASRGTNRGNYGYTF
TGTGCCAGCAGAGGGACGAATAGGGGGAACTATGGCTACACCTTC
>NA|TRBV4-3|TRBD2|TRBJ2-3
CASSQAGGHNTQYF
TGCGCCAGCAGCCAGGCGGGGGGGCACAATACGCAGTATTTT
>once|TRBV28|NA|TRBJ2-2
CASRSGSAGELFF
TGTGCCAGCAGGTCGGGGTCTGCCGGGGAGCTGTTTTTT
>NA|TRBV7-6|NA|TRBJ1-1
CASSLGGTRGAEAFF
TGTGCCAGCAGCTTAGGCGGGACTCGGGGCGCTGAAGCTTTCTTT
>NA|TRBV2|NA|TRBJ1-6
CASSFGQPNSPLHF
TGTGCCAGCAGTTTTGGACAGCCTAATTCACCCCTCCACTTT
>NA|TRBV12-3/TRBV12-4|NA|TRBJ2-2
CASSPNTGELFF
TGTGCCAGCAGTCCAAACACCGGGGAGCTGTTTTTT
>NA|TRBV7-6|TRBD2|TRBJ2-1
CASSARTSLSGGANYNEQFF
TGTGCCAGCAGCGCTAGGACTAGCCTTAGCGGGGGGGCTAATTACAATGAGCAGTTCTTC
>NA|TRBV5-1|TRBD2|TRBJ2-1
CASSPGTSGRIVEQFF
TGCGCCAGCAGCCCCGGGACTAGCGGGAGAATTGTCGAGCAGTTCTTC
>NA|TRBV6-2/TRBV6-3|TRBD2|TRBJ2-7
CASSYKGLATYEQYF
TGTGCCAGCAGTTACAAAGGACTAGCGACCTACGAGCAGTACTTC
>NA|TRBV7-2|NA|TRBJ2-7
CASSWPGRGLYEQYF
TGTGCCAGCAGCTGGCCGGGAAGGGGGTTGTACGAGCAGTACTTC
>NA|TRBV6-5|TRBD1|TRBJ2-5
CASSSKGTGNLATQYF
TGTGCCAGCAGTTCTAAGGGGACAGGCAATCTTGCGACCCAGTACTTC
>NA|TRBV28|TRBD1|TRBJ2-7
CASSSRDRGFYEQYF
TGTGCCAGCAGTTCCCGGGACAGGGGGTTCTACGAGCAGTACTTC